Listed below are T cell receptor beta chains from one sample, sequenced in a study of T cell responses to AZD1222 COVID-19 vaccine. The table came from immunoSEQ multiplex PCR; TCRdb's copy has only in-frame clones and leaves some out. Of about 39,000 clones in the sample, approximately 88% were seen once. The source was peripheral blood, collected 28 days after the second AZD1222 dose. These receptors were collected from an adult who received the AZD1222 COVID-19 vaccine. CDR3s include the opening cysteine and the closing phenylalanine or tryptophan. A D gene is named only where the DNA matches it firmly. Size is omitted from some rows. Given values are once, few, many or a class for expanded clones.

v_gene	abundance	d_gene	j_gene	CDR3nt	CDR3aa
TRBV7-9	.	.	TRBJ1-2	TGTGCCAGCAGCTTAGATGTGGGACGCTATGGCTACACCTTC	CASSLDVGRYGYTF
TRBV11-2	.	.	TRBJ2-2	TGTGCCAGCAGCTTACCAGGGGCGAACACCGGGGAGCTGTTTTTT	CASSLPGANTGELFF
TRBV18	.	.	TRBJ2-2	TGTGCCAGCTCACCACGTGGACCAAACACCGGGGAGCTGTTTTTT	CASSPRGPNTGELFF
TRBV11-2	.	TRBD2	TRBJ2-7	TGTGCCAGCAGCTCGCAAGCGGGACCATACGAGCAGTACTTC	CASSSQAGPYEQYF
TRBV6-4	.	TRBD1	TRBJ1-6	TGTGCCAGGGGACAGGGACGAGACTATAATTCACCCCTCCACTTT	CARGQGRDYNSPLHF
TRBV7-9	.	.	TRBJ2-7	TGTGCCAGCAGCGTCGGGACCGCTTTCCCCGAGCAGTACTTC	CASSVGTAFPEQYF
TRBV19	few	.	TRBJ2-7	TGTGCTAGTGGGGGAGGCTGGGGCGAGCAGTACTTC	CASGGGWGEQYF
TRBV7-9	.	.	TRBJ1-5	TGTGCCAGCAGCTTGGATGGCAATCAGCCCCAGCATTTT	CASSLDGNQPQHF
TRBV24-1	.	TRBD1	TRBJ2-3	TGTGCCACCAGTGACCCCCGACAGGGAGAGAGCACAGATACGCAGTATTTT	CATSDPRQGESTDTQYF
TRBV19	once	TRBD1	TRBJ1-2	TGTGCCAGTAGTGGACAGGGATTGGTGAACTATGGCTACACCTTC	CASSGQGLVNYGYTF
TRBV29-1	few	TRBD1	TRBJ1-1	TGCAGCGTTGAGGGACAGGGGGCCACTGAAGCTTTCTTT	CSVEGQGATEAFF
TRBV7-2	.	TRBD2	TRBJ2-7	TGTGCCAGCAGCTTTCTGGGACTAGACTCCTACGAGCAGTACTTC	CASSFLGLDSYEQYF
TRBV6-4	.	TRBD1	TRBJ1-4	TGTGCCAGCAGTGACTCCGGGACAGGGAATGAAAAACTGTTTTTT	CASSDSGTGNEKLFF
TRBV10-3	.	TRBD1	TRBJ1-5	TGTGCCATCAGTGCGGGGACAGCAGATCAGCCCCAGCATTTT	CAISAGTADQPQHF
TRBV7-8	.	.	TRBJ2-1	TGTGCCAGCAGCTTAGAAGGGTCAAATGAGCAGTTCTTC	CASSLEGSNEQFF
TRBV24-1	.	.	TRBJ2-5	TGTGCCACCAGGAGGGGACAAGAGACCCAGTACTTC	CATRRGQETQYF
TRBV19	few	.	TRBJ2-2	TGTGCCAGTAGTCGTACATGGGGGGAGCTGTTTTTT	CASSRTWGELFF
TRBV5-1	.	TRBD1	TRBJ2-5	TGCGCCAGCAGCTCGGACAGGGGGAGTGGGGAGACCCAGTACTTC	CASSSDRGSGETQYF
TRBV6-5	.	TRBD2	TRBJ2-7	TGTGCCAGCAGCAAGGGTGGACTAGCGGGAAACGAGCAGTACTTC	CASSKGGLAGNEQYF
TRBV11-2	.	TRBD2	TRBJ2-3	TGTGCCAGCAGCTTACTAGCGGGAGGGCCCTCTGATACGCAGTATTTT	CASSLLAGGPSDTQYF
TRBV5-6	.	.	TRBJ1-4	TGTGCCAGCAGCTTGAAGGACACTCGGCTGTTTTTT	CASSLKDTRLFF
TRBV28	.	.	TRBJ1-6	TGTGCCAGCAGTACCCCTACAGGCGCCCTCCACTTT	CASSTPTGALHF
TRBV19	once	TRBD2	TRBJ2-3	TGTGCCAGTAGTTCTCGGCTAGCGGGCACAGATACGCAGTATTTT	CASSSRLAGTDTQYF
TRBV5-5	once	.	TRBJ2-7	TGTGCCAGCACCCAGAGGACACTCTCTTTGGGCGAGCAGTACTTC	CASTQRTLSLGEQYF
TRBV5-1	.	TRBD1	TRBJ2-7	TGCGCCAGCAGCTTGGAAGGGACAGGGCCTTACGAGCAGTACTTC	CASSLEGTGPYEQYF
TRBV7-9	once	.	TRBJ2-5	TGTGCCAGCAGCTTACCGGGACAAAGCCTTCAAGAGACCCAGTACTTC	CASSLPGQSLQETQYF
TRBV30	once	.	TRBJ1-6	TGTGCCTGGAGTATGGGCCAGAATTCACCCCTCCACTTT	CAWSMGQNSPLHF
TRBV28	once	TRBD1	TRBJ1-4	TGTGCCAGCAGCAGCGACAGGGGCCCAACTAATGAAAAACTGTTTTTT	CASSSDRGPTNEKLFF
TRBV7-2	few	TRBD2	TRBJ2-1	TGTGCCAGCAGGGCGACTAGCGGCCTATACAATGAGCAGTTCTTC	CASRATSGLYNEQFF
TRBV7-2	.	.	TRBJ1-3	TGTGCCAGCAGCTTAGCCCAGGGACGGATCTCTGGAAACACCATATATTTT	CASSLAQGRISGNTIYF
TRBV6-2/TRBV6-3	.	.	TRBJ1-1	TGTGCCAGCAGTTTAGGTTATGGGACGAGGAACACTGAAGCTTTCTTT	CASSLGYGTRNTEAFF
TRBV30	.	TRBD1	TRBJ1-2	TGTGCCTGGAGTGCCATTCTAACAGGGGGCCCGTATGGCTACACCTTC	CAWSAILTGGPYGYTF
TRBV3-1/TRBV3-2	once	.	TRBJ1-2	TGTGCCAGCAGCCAAGCGGCACAGGGCTATGGCTACACCTTC	CASSQAAQGYGYTF
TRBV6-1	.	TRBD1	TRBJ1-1	TGTGCCAGCAGTGAATGGTCCCAGGGGGCTAGTGCTGAAGCTTTCTTT	CASSEWSQGASAEAFF
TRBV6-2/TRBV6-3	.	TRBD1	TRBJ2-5	TGTGCCAGCAGTCCAGGGGGCCCAGAGACCCAGTACTTC	CASSPGGPETQYF
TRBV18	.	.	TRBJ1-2	TGTGCCAGCTCACCCCGGGAAAACTATGGCTACACCTTC	CASSPRENYGYTF
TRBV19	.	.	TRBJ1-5	TGTGCCAGTAGTGACCTGGCGGATAATCAGCCCCAGCATTTT	CASSDLADNQPQHF
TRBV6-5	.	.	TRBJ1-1	TGTGCCAGCAGTTATGGGGGGCAGCGGAACACTGAAGCTTTCTTT	CASSYGGQRNTEAFF
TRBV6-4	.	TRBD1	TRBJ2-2	TGTGCCAGCTCACCCGAACAGGGGGCTGGCACCGGGGAGCTGTTTTTT	CASSPEQGAGTGELFF
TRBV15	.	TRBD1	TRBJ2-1	TGTGCCACCAGCAGGGATGGACAGGGTTACAATGAGCAGTTCTTC	CATSRDGQGYNEQFF
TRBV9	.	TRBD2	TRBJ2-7	TGTGCCAGCAGCGTAGCTGGGACTAGGGGTTACGAGCAGTACTTC	CASSVAGTRGYEQYF
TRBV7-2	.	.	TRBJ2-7	TGTGCCAGCAGCGGAACGGGGCTGAGCTCCTACGAGCAGTACTTC	CASSGTGLSSYEQYF
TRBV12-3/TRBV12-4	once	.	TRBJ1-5	TGTGCCAGCAGCCGCAGATCTCAGCCCCAGCATTTT	CASSRRSQPQHF
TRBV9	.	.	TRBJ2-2	TGTGCCAGCAGCGCGATACAGGGTCGGGGCGTGGAGCTGTTTTTT	CASSAIQGRGVELFF
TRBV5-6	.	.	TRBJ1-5	TGTGCCAGCAGCTTGTTGAAAGGGGCTAGCAATCAGCCCCAGCATTTT	CASSLLKGASNQPQHF
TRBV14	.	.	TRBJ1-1	TGTGCCAGCAGCAGACGGACAAAGAACACTGAAGCTTTCTTT	CASSRRTKNTEAFF